A selection of T cell receptor beta chains follows, all from one sample in a study of blood T cells in healthy people across ages. TCRdb analysed the 5' RACE reads with MiXCR anew, one entry per CDR3 protein. There are about 1.6 million distinct CDR3 sequences in the sample; 30% to 40% occur only once, and about 11% lies in the top ten. Sequenced material: blood. These receptors were taken from a woman aged 25 to 45 in good health. The CDR3 runs from the conserved cysteine through the conserved F or W. Each record gives: V gene, clone size, J gene, D gene, CDR3 protein, CDR3 DNA. D genes are given only for firm matches. Rows give clone size only sometimes, using once, few, many, or a class for an expanded clone.

TRBV28,many,TRBJ2-7,.,CASSSSSYEQYF,TGTGCCAGCAGTTCGAGCTCCTACGAGCAGTACTTC
TRBV20-1,.,TRBJ1-4,.,CSAPFATNEKLFF,TGCAGTGCTCCTTTCGCAACTAATGAAAAACTGTTTTTT
TRBV4-2,.,TRBJ2-3,TRBD1,CASSQDRDRATDTQYF,TGTGCCAGCAGCCAAGATCGGGACAGAGCCACAGATACGCAGTATTTT
TRBV30,.,TRBJ2-1,.,CAWSGGSGRYNEQFF,TGTGCCTGGAGTGGGGGAAGCGGAAGATACAATGAGCAGTTCTTC
TRBV27,.,TRBJ2-5,.,CASSGRDKGKGTQYF,TGTGCCAGCAGTGGAAGGGACAAGGGTAAAGGGACCCAGTACTTC
TRBV6-6,.,TRBJ2-4,.,CASSYPGIGQYF,TGTGCCAGCAGTTACCCAGGGATTGGTCAGTACTTC
TRBV7-9,.,TRBJ1-4,.,CASSPAPEGEKLFF,TGTGCCAGCAGCCCAGCGCCTGAGGGGGAAAAACTGTTTTTT
TRBV5-1,few,TRBJ1-1,.,CASSSDGINTEAFF,TGCGCCAGCAGCTCGGACGGGATAAACACTGAAGCTTTCTTT
TRBV2,many,TRBJ2-5,.,CASSKGETQYF,TGTGCCAGCAGTAAAGGGGAGACCCAGTACTTC
TRBV7-2,.,TRBJ2-1,TRBD2,CASSSGTSGGYPYNEQFF,TGTGCCAGCAGCTCCGGGACTAGCGGGGGATATCCCTACAATGAGCAGTTCTTC
TRBV3-1,.,TRBJ2-5,TRBD2,CASSQDKRGGQETQYF,TGTGCCAGCAGCCAAGATAAACGGGGGGGGCAAGAGACCCAGTACTTC
TRBV7-8,.,TRBJ2-1,.,CASSFWLSGQTEEQFF,TGTGCCAGCAGCTTTTGGCTTTCTGGACAGACAGAGGAGCAGTTCTTC
TRBV3-1,.,TRBJ1-6,.,CASSQEGTTTHF,TGTGCCAGCAGCCAAGAGGGGACCACTACCCACTTT
TRBV9,few,TRBJ2-3,.,CASSVAALTDTQYF,TGTGCCAGCAGCGTAGCGGCCCTCACAGATACGCAGTATTTT
TRBV7-9,many,TRBJ1-2,.,CASSQGLVGYTF,TGTGCCAGCAGCCAAGGCCTGGTTGGCTACACCTTC
TRBV7-2,few,TRBJ2-7,TRBD1,CASSTGVDFYRREQYF,TGTGCCAGCAGCACAGGGGTAGATTTTTACCGGCGGGAGCAGTACTTC
TRBV12-3/TRBV12-4,few,TRBJ2-3,TRBD2,CASRLGSGSGYTQYF,TGTGCCAGCAGACTTGGTAGCGGGAGCGGGTATACGCAGTATTTT